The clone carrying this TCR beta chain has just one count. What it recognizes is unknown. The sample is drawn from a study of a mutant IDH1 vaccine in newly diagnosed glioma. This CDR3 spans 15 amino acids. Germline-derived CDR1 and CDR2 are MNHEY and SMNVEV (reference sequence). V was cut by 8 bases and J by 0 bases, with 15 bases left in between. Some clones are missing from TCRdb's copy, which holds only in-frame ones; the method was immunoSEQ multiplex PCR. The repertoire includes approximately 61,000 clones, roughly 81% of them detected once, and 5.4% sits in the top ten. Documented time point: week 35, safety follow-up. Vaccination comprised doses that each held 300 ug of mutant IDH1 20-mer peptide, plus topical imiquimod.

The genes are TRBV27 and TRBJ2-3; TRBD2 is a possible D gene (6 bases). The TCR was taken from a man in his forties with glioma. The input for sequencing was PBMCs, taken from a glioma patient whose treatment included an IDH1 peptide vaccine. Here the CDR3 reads CASYIAATSTDTQYF. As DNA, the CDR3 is TGTGCCAGCTATATAGCGGCAACTAGCACAGATACGCAGTATTTT.